This TCR beta chain stems from a study of blood T cell repertoires in COVID-19. Looking at the study overall: T cells, B-cell-depleted T cells, or PBMCs supplied cDNA or gDNA.

As handled by the study authors: It was from reference gene primer amplification that nucleated cell counts were estimated. TCRdb's table, derived via immunoSEQ multiplex PCR, lists solely in-frame clones and lacks some. Clonal size and the V and J genes are those of that table, whereas D and trimming came from the DNA. Here the sample spans roughly 70,000 clones, 85% to 90% being singletons. Between the trimmed V and J ends, which lost 0 bases and 12 bases, there was a span of 6 bases. The CDR3 covers 11 residues. The V gene's germline CDR1 is MNHEY and CDR2 SVGAGI. This rearrangement joins TRBV6-5 to TRBJ2-1; D is undetermined. The receptor was derived from a man between 65 and 79 years old with active COVID-19. What was sequenced was peripheral blood. The DNA for the CDR3 is TGTGCCAGCAGTTACTCGGGCAGGCAGTTCTTC. This encodes CASSYSGRQFF.